This TCR beta chain was identified in a study of radiotherapy plus CTLA-4 blockade in lung cancer. TCRdb's table, derived via immunoSEQ multiplex PCR, lists solely in-frame clones and lacks some. The table has fewer than 100,000 clones, roughly 87% seen once; the top ten hold roughly 0.82%. Trimming removed 2 bases from V and 2 bases from J; junction bases left unmatched: 0. CDR1 is KGHSH, CDR2 LQKENI, per germline. This CDR3 comprises 15 residues. This TCR came from a human donor with non-small cell lung cancer who had stable disease on radiotherapy plus ipilimumab. Source: peripheral blood, taken from a patient treated with radiotherapy plus ipilimumab. This chain uses TRBV18 with TRBJ1-5, with 10 bases that match TRBD1. CDR3 sequence: CASSPGTGGNQPQHF. CDR3 coding DNA: TGTGCCAGCTCACCAGGGACAGGGGGCAATCAGCCCCAGCATTTT.